This T cell receptor beta chain was observed in a study of shared clonotypes between healthy human individuals. Original data processing: Because ImmunoSEQ provided only junction sequences with no quality scores, the filtering differed. Sequenced by immunoSEQ multiplex PCR; TCRdb stores in-frame clones only, minus some. The V and J calls and clone size come from that table; D and trimming were worked out from the DNA. Of 2 million to 2.5 million clones in the sample, 90% to 97% were seen once. The CDR3 sequence is 14 residues long. Germline values: CDR1 MGHRA, CDR2 YSYEKL. With 4 bases removed from V and 6 bases from J, the gap between germline ends came to 16 bases.

V and J are TRBV4-1 and TRBJ2-7, with TRBD1 as a possible D gene (5 bases). Sequencing used naive CD4+ T cells sorted from blood. Subset here: CD45RA+ positively selected. The receptor was isolated from a man aged 18 to 30 in good health. This chain's CDR3 is CASSRGGAGFEQYF. CDR3 DNA sequence: TGCGCCAGCAGCCGCGGTGGGGCAGGGTTCGAGCAGTACTTC.